A selection of T cell receptor beta chains follows, all from one sample in a study of control samples from healthy donors and cancer patients. Produced via immunoSEQ multiplex PCR; TCRdb's table is partial and in-frame only. Here the sample spans approximately 120,000 clones, over 75% being singletons. The sample comprised blood. These receptors were obtained from a human donor in good health. The donor label of this sample is uncertain. Both conserved end residues are part of each CDR3. The order of the fields is clone size, D gene, J gene, V gene, CDR3 DNA, CDR3 protein. A D gene is named only where the DNA matches it firmly. Not all rows give a size; the values are once, few, many and, for expanded clones, a class.

once | - | TRBJ1-2 | TRBV29-1 | TGCAGCGTTGAAGAACAGGGAGATGGCTACACCTTC | CSVEEQGDGYTF
- | - | TRBJ1-2 | TRBV6-5 | TGTGCCAGCGCGGCCCAGAGGGTAGGGAACTATGGCTACACCTTC | CASAAQRVGNYGYTF
- | - | TRBJ1-1 | TRBV12-5 | TGTGCTAGTGCTCAGGGATCCACAGCTTTCTTT | CASAQGSTAFF
- | TRBD1 | TRBJ1-2 | TRBV24-1 | TGTGCCACCAGTGAAACCGGGACAGGGCACGGCTACACCTTC | CATSETGTGHGYTF
- | TRBD2 | TRBJ2-3 | TRBV28 | TGTGCCAGCAGTTTTAGCGGGCGAAACACAGATACGCAGTATTTT | CASSFSGRNTDTQYF
- | TRBD1 | TRBJ1-2 | TRBV18 | TGTGCCAGCTCACCACAAGCCCGGGCGACCGACAGGGTCGTGCTTGGCTACACCTTC | CASSPQARATDRVVLGYTF
- | - | TRBJ1-4 | TRBV27 | TGTGCCAGCAGTGGAGGGGCCCGCAATGAAAAACTGTTTTTT | CASSGGARNEKLFF
- | TRBD1 | TRBJ2-4 | TRBV5-6 | TGTGCCAGCAGCACGAGGACAGGGAGCAAAAACATTCAGTACTTC | CASSTRTGSKNIQYF
- | - | TRBJ1-2 | TRBV19 | TGTGCCAGTACCCCTCGAGGGGGGGCTGGTACGAGTGGCTACACCTTC | CASTPRGGAGTSGYTF
- | TRBD2 | TRBJ2-1 | TRBV24-1 | TGTGCCACCAGTGATTTGGGGCGGGGGGACCACAATGAGCAGTTCTTC | CATSDLGRGDHNEQFF
- | - | TRBJ2-1 | TRBV18 | TGTGCCAGCTCAACAAGAACAGGGCCCGTCACCTACAATGAGCAGTTCTTC | CASSTRTGPVTYNEQFF
- | - | TRBJ1-5 | TRBV5-1 | TGCGCCAGCAGCCAAGACTGGGGTCAGCCCCAGCATTTT | CASSQDWGQPQHF
- | - | TRBJ1-6 | TRBV6-4 | TGTGCCAGCAGTTCGCGGGCCCTCCACTTT | CASSSRALHF
- | TRBD2 | TRBJ2-5 | TRBV19 | TGTGCCAGTAGTATACCGGGACTACAAGAGACCCAGTACTTC | CASSIPGLQETQYF
- | - | TRBJ2-2 | TRBV24-1 | TGTGCCACCAGTGATACCCGTTGGACCGGGGAGCTGTTTTTT | CATSDTRWTGELFF
few | TRBD1 | TRBJ1-6 | TRBV10-3 | TGTGCCATCGGGGACAGGGACAATTCACCCCTCCACTTT | CAIGDRDNSPLHF
- | - | TRBJ1-4 | TRBV18 | TGTGCCAGCTCACCCTCGTACGCAACTAATGAAAAACTGTTTTTT | CASSPSYATNEKLFF
- | - | TRBJ1-2 | TRBV29-1 | TGCAGCACTACGGACGGATCTAACTATGGCTACACCTTC | CSTTDGSNYGYTF
- | - | TRBJ1-1 | TRBV6-5 | TGTGCCGTCCGGTACACTGTGAACACTGAAGCTTTCTTT | CAVRYTVNTEAFF
once | TRBD2 | TRBJ2-2 | TRBV19 | TGTGCCAGTACGCAGGGAGGGACCGGGGAGCTGTTTTTT | CASTQGGTGELFF
- | - | TRBJ2-7 | TRBV7-9 | TGTGCCAGCAGCTTTACCAACTACGAGCAGTACTTC | CASSFTNYEQYF